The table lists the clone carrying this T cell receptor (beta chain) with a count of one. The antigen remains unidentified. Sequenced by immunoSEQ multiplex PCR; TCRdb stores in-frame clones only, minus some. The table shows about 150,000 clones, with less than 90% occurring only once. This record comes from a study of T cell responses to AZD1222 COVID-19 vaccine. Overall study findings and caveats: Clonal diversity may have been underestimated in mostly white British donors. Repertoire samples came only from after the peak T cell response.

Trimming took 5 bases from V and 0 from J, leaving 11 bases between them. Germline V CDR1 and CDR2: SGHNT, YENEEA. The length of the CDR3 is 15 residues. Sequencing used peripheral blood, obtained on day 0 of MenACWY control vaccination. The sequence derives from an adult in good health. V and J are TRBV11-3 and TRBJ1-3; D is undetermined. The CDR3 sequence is CASSPRPASGNTIYF. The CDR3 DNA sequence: TGTGCCAGCAGCCCCCGCCCAGCCTCTGGAAACACCATATATTTT. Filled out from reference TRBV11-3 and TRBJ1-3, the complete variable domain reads EAGVVQSPRYKIIEKKQPVAFWCNPISGHNTLYWYLQNLGQGPELLIRYENEEAVDDSQLPKDRFSAERLKGVDSTLKIQPAELGDSAVYLCASSPRPASGNTIYFGEGSWLTVV.